This TCR beta chain came from a study of identical twins. Study findings and constraints: Reduced insertions were recorded for abundant cord blood beta clonotypes, with no such pattern in memory repertoires.

The length of the CDR3 is 17 residues. J gave up 5 bases and V 2 bases, and 5 bases lay outside the gene matches. CDR1 and CDR2 from the germline V gene are LNHNV and YYDKDF (reference sequence). This clonotype was seen at least ten times. The antigen remains unidentified. Through template switching, a universal primer site was introduced, and the cDNA contained unique molecular identifiers. TCRdb used MiXCR to reprocess the 5' RACE reads, holding one entry per CDR3 protein. The data show 280,000 or so distinct CDR3 sequences, under 9% seen once. The sample was also linked to a second study, of yellow fever vaccine responses in identical twins.

The V gene is TRBV15, the J gene TRBJ2-2; TRBD2 matches at 13 bases. This TCR was sampled from a woman aged 18-35 years in good health. Sequencing input: memory (CD45RO+) T cells sorted from blood. CDR3: CATSRPTSGRPTGELFF. The CDR3 bases are TGTGCCACCAGCAGACCGACTAGCGGGAGGCCAACCGGGGAGCTGTTTTTT.